This is a list of T cell receptor beta chains from one sample in a study of T cells in localized non-small cell lung cancer. The assay was immunoSEQ multiplex PCR, and TCRdb's table has in-frame clones only and misses some. The sample comprises under 2,500 clones, approximately 24% of which are singletons, and about 14% rests with the top ten. Sequences were derived from normal lung tissue next to the tumor, sampled before any cancer treatment. These receptors all come from a male donor at least 60 years old with stage I lung adenocarcinoma. Both conserved end residues are part of each CDR3. A D gene is named only where the DNA matches it firmly. A row's size may be missing; if present it is once, few, many or a size class.

J: TRBJ1-6
V: TRBV4-1
D: -
size: few
DNA: TGCGCCAGCAGCCAAGATCCCGGGGCTAGCTCACCCCTCCACTTT
CDR3: CASSQDPGASSPLHF

J: TRBJ2-5
V: TRBV11-3
D: -
size: -
DNA: TGTGCCAGCAGCTTTGATCCCAGACAAGAGACCCAGTACTTC
CDR3: CASSFDPRQETQYF

J: TRBJ1-2
V: TRBV6-8
D: -
size: large
DNA: TGTGCCAGCAGGCCTGGACAGAGTAACTATGGCTACACCTTC
CDR3: CASRPGQSNYGYTF

J: TRBJ1-5
V: TRBV30
D: -
size: few
DNA: TGTGCCTGGAGCGCCATAGACAGCTTAAATCAGCCCCAGCATTTT
CDR3: CAWSAIDSLNQPQHF

J: TRBJ1-2
V: TRBV5-1
D: -
size: few
DNA: TGCGCCAGCAGCTTAGACAGCCGAAACTATGGCTACACCTTC
CDR3: CASSLDSRNYGYTF

J: TRBJ2-3
V: TRBV4-1
D: TRBD1
size: medium-sized
DNA: TGCGCCAGCAGCCGAGAGGACAGGGACCTAGATACGCAGTATTTT
CDR3: CASSREDRDLDTQYF

J: TRBJ2-7
V: TRBV19
D: -
size: -
DNA: TGTGCCAGTAGTTCCGCCCAAAACTACGAGCAGTACTTC
CDR3: CASSSAQNYEQYF

J: TRBJ2-7
V: TRBV7-7
D: TRBD2
size: -
DNA: TGTGCCAGCAGCTTGGTTAGCGGGTTCAACGAGCAGTACTTC
CDR3: CASSLVSGFNEQYF

J: TRBJ1-4
V: TRBV11-3
D: TRBD1
size: -
DNA: TGTGCCAGCAGCTTATGGGGGGACAGCGGTGAAAAACTGTTTTTT
CDR3: CASSLWGDSGEKLFF

J: TRBJ2-5
V: TRBV6-8
D: TRBD1
size: few
DNA: TGTGCCATCAGCAACCAGGACAGGGGACAAGAGACCCAGTACTTC
CDR3: CAISNQDRGQETQYF

J: TRBJ2-3
V: TRBV19
D: TRBD2
size: -
DNA: TGTGCCAGTAGACTAGCGGGGGAACGGGTGTATTTT
CDR3: CASRLAGERVYF

J: TRBJ1-5
V: TRBV6-8
D: -
size: medium-sized
DNA: TGTGCCAGCAGTTACCCGTCCAGGCGAAACAATCAGCCCCAGCATTTT
CDR3: CASSYPSRRNNQPQHF

J: TRBJ1-2
V: TRBV9
D: -
size: few
DNA: TGTGCCAGCACCCAGACGGACAGACTAAACTATGGCTACACCTTC
CDR3: CASTQTDRLNYGYTF

J: TRBJ2-7
V: TRBV6-8
D: -
size: few
DNA: TGTGCCAGCAACCTGGGGAAATACGAGCAGTACTTC
CDR3: CASNLGKYEQYF

J: TRBJ2-7
V: TRBV9
D: -
size: -
DNA: TGTGCCAGCAGCGTAGAAGACAGCAGCTCCTACGAGCAGTACTTC
CDR3: CASSVEDSSSYEQYF

J: TRBJ1-6
V: TRBV10-2
D: TRBD1
size: -
DNA: TGCGCCAGCAGGGACAGGGAGGATTCACCCCTCCACTTT
CDR3: CASRDREDSPLHF

J: TRBJ2-7
V: TRBV6-8
D: TRBD2
size: few
DNA: TGTGCCAGCAGTAATTTTAGGACGGGGGGGACCTACGAGCAGTACTTC
CDR3: CASSNFRTGGTYEQYF

J: TRBJ1-2
V: TRBV9
D: -
size: large
DNA: TGTGCCAGCAGCTCATTAGGGGACGGTTCTTTGGACTACACCTTC
CDR3: CASSSLGDGSLDYTF

J: TRBJ1-1
V: TRBV29-1
D: -
size: -
DNA: TGCAGCGTGGCCCGGGGGACTTCGAACACTGAAGCTTTCTTT
CDR3: CSVARGTSNTEAFF

J: TRBJ1-6
V: TRBV30
D: TRBD1
size: -
DNA: TGTGCCTGGAGTGTCGTGACAGGGCGAAATTCACCCCTCCACTTT
CDR3: CAWSVVTGRNSPLHF

J: TRBJ1-2
V: TRBV9
D: -
size: few
DNA: TGTGCCAGCAGTTTTTCCGAGGGGGGCTACACCTTC
CDR3: CASSFSEGGYTF

J: TRBJ2-3
V: TRBV18
D: -
size: -
DNA: TGTGCCAGCTCACCACCGAACAGGTTGGGGGGAACAGATACGCAGTATTTT
CDR3: CASSPPNRLGGTDTQYF

J: TRBJ2-7
V: TRBV9
D: -
size: few
DNA: TGTGCCAGCAGCGTAGCGATGATCTCCGAGCAGTACTTC
CDR3: CASSVAMISEQYF

J: TRBJ2-1
V: TRBV11-3
D: TRBD1
size: -
DNA: TGTGCCAGCAGCTCGTCCGGGACAGGTTTCAATGAGCAGTTCTTC
CDR3: CASSSSGTGFNEQFF

J: TRBJ1-1
V: TRBV19
D: TRBD1
size: few
DNA: TGTGCCAGTAGTATGGACAGGGGGTATACTGAAGCTTTCTTT
CDR3: CASSMDRGYTEAFF

J: TRBJ2-7
V: TRBV11-3
D: -
size: medium-sized
DNA: TGTGCCAGCAGCCGCTACGAACAGAGCTCCTACGAGCAGTACTTC
CDR3: CASSRYEQSSYEQYF

J: TRBJ2-1
V: TRBV11-3
D: TRBD2
size: few
DNA: TGTGCCAGCAGCTTAACTAGCGGGTCCGGGCGTGGCAATGAGCAGTTCTTC
CDR3: CASSLTSGSGRGNEQFF

J: TRBJ1-2
V: TRBV28
D: -
size: large
DNA: TGTGCCAGCAGATCATTAGACGGAAACTATGGCTACACCTTC
CDR3: CASRSLDGNYGYTF

J: TRBJ1-5
V: TRBV11-3
D: -
size: -
DNA: TGTGCCAGCAGCCCAAGGAACCCCTTCGGCGAGCCCCAGCATTTT
CDR3: CASSPRNPFGEPQHF

J: TRBJ2-7
V: TRBV28
D: -
size: -
DNA: TGTGCCAGCAGTCGGCAGTTAGGCCCCTACGAGCAGTACTTC
CDR3: CASSRQLGPYEQYF

J: TRBJ1-4
V: TRBV30
D: TRBD1
size: once
DNA: TGTGCCTGGAGTCCTCCGGGACAGAAAGAAAAACTGTTTTTT
CDR3: CAWSPPGQKEKLFF

J: TRBJ1-1
V: TRBV19
D: TRBD1
size: -
DNA: TGTGCCAGTAGTACCCTCAGGGGGCGTACTGAAGCTTTCTTT
CDR3: CASSTLRGRTEAFF

J: TRBJ1-1
V: TRBV29-1
D: -
size: once
DNA: TGCAGCGCCCAAACCTCCATAATGAACACTGAAGCTTTCTTT
CDR3: CSAQTSIMNTEAFF

J: TRBJ1-5
V: TRBV9
D: -
size: -
DNA: TGTGCCAGCAGCTTAAGATGGGACAGCAATCAGCCCCAGCATTTT
CDR3: CASSLRWDSNQPQHF

J: TRBJ1-1
V: TRBV29-1
D: -
size: few
DNA: TGCAGCATATCCGGGACAAGGAACACTGAAGCTTTCTTT
CDR3: CSISGTRNTEAFF

J: TRBJ2-3
V: TRBV15
D: TRBD2
size: few
DNA: TGTGCCACCAGCAGAGATCGTTGGGCTAGCGGGGGGGCTAGTGATACGCAGTATTTT
CDR3: CATSRDRWASGGASDTQYF